This T cell receptor (beta chain) stems from a study of early T cells in non-severe SARS-CoV-2 infection. This clonotype was seen at least ten times. Its specificity is unknown. Researchers attached unique molecular identifiers to individual cDNA molecules. TCRdb independently ran MiXCR on the 5' RACE reads; one entry per CDR3 protein. The sample includes some 28,000 distinct CDR3 sequences, about 6% of them seen just once. Overall study findings and caveats: VDJdb matches were skewed toward anti-spike CD8 T cell responses.

The sequencing input was whole blood. This receptor was identified in an adult who was a healthcare worker with PCR-confirmed SARS-CoV-2 infection or an uninfected control (not recorded which).

The CDR3 region is CASSVVDRETDTQYF. The CDR3 coding sequence is TGTGCCAGCAGCGTAGTGGACAGGGAAACAGATACGCAGTATTTT. The chain couples TRBV3-1 to TRBJ2-3, with 8 nucleotides matching TRBD1. The CDR3 spans 15 residues. Germline V gene data show CDR1 as LGHDT and CDR2 as YNNKEL (reference sequence). With 5 bases clipped from V and 3 bases from J, the junction kept 7 bases outside the gene matches.